The source of this T cell receptor beta chain is a study of T cell responses to AZD1222 COVID-19 vaccine. Looking at the study overall: Pooling was applied to second doses at about 4 or about 12 weeks.

Points from the study as a whole: Targeting of unmutated variant regions was reportedly seen in nearly half of spike-specific TCRs.

Generated by immunoSEQ multiplex PCR, the TCRdb table keeps only in-frame clones and is missing some. This sample carries 150,000 to 160,000 clones, 90% of them seen once, and the ten largest clones take over 15%. Between the trimmed V and J ends, which lost 1 base and 1 base, there was a span of 7 bases. Looked up from germline, CDR1 is LGHDT and CDR2 is YNNKEL (reference sequence). The CDR3 covers 14 residues. This clone was counted once. Its antigen is not identified. Sequences were derived from peripheral blood, sampled on day 0 of AZD1222 vaccination. The V and J genes are TRBV3-1 (or the pseudogene TRBV3-2) and TRBJ1-1; D unresolved. This sequence originates from an adult in good health. The CDR3 coding sequence is TGTGCCAGCAGCCAAGTAGGAGGGAACACTGAAGCTTTCTTT. It encodes CASSQVGGNTEAFF.